The 20 T cell receptor beta chains below come from one sample, sequenced in a study of long-term antiretroviral therapy in people with HIV. The immunoSEQ assay was v3.0, run at survey level. The assay was immunoSEQ multiplex PCR, and TCRdb's table has in-frame clones only and misses some. The sample holds roughly 23,000 clones, approximately 80% seen once. The sample consisted of unsorted PBMCs, taken 1.9 years after starting antiretroviral therapy. The receptor source for this set is a woman between 50 and 59 years old with HIV.

This sequence joins TRBV5-1 and TRBJ2-5; TRBD2 matches 7 bases. CDR3 size: 15 residues. Germline V gene lookup returns CDR1 SGHRS and CDR2 YFSETQ. J lost 1 base, V lost 0 bases, and 3 bases had no gene match. CDR3 region: CASSLASGGQETQYF. The CDR3 DNA sequence: TGCGCCAGCAGCTTGGCCTCGGGGGGCCAAGAGACCCAGTACTTC.

The chain has TRBV10-3 and TRBJ2-3; D ambiguous. Germline lookup yields CDR1 ENHRY and CDR2 SYGVKD. The germline V and J ends were trimmed by 2 bases and 3 bases, with 6 bases remaining between them. The CDR3 is 13 amino acids. The CDR3 DNA follows: TGTGCCATCAGTGAGCCTAGGACAGATACGCAGTATTTT. Protein: CAISEPRTDTQYF.

This clone was seen just once. J is TRBJ1-1 and V is TRBV27; 7 bases are a match to TRBD1. This CDR3 is 14 amino acids long. Trimming removed 6 bases from V and 5 bases from J; junction bases left unmatched: 9. The germline CDR1 and CDR2 sequences are MNHEY and SMNVEV (reference sequence). The CDR3 protein is CASSRDRVKTEAFF. The DNA of the CDR3 is TGTGCCAGCAGCCGTGACAGGGTAAAGACTGAAGCTTTCTTT.

The gene calls are TRBV12-5 and TRBJ2-7; no clear D gene. CDR1 and CDR2 from the germline V gene are LGHNT and FRNRAP. The CDR3 loop spans 12 amino acids. V lost 5 bases, J lost 5 bases, and 10 bases lay in between. DNA of the CDR3: TGTGCTAGTGGTCGTTCCTGGGACGAGCAGTACTTC. It translates to CASGRSWDEQYF.

The V call is TRBV20-1, the J call TRBJ1-2; D uncertain. The CDR3 is 9 amino acids. Germline V gene data show CDR1 as DFQATT and CDR2 as SNEGSKA (reference sequence). V gave up 3 bases and J gave up 12 bases, with 8 bases separating them. CDR3 amino acids: CSASGPDTF. The CDR3, as DNA: TGCAGTGCTAGTGGACCAGACACCTTC.

The V call is TRBV18, the J call TRBJ1-2, with D uncertain. The CDR3 is 12 amino acids. V was clipped by 8 bases and J by 0 bases, with 7 bases between them. The V gene's germline CDR1 is KGHSH and CDR2 LQKENI. The CDR3 loop is CASRIPNYGYTF. CDR3 in DNA: TGTGCCAGCCGGATACCTAACTATGGCTACACCTTC.

The CDR3 coding sequence is TGCGCCAGCAGCCCCAGACAGGGTGGCAATCAGCCCCAGCATTTT. This gives the protein CASSPRQGGNQPQHF. The chain carries TRBV4-1 and TRBJ1-5; TRBD1 matches at 7 bases. V lost 4 bases, J lost 2 bases, and 5 bases stayed unmatched. From germline, CDR1 is MGHRA and CDR2 YSYEKL. The CDR3 contains 15 residues.

This chain links TRBV28 with TRBJ2-7; tentatively, D is TRBD1 (6 bases). Trimming took 8 bases from V and 1 from J, leaving 6 bases between them. The CDR3 sequence is 11 residues long. Germline V gives CDR1 MDHEN, CDR2 SYDVKM. CDR3 in DNA: TGTGCCAGCGGACAGTCCTACGAGCAGTACTTC. Translating gives CASGQSYEQYF.

The J gene is TRBJ1-6, the V gene TRBV7-6; possibly TRBD1 for D (6 bases). V gave up 1 base and J gave up 5 bases, with 9 bases separating them. This CDR3 has 15 residues. Germline V CDR1 and CDR2: SGHVS, FNYEAQ. DNA for the CDR3: TGTGCCAGCAGCTTAGAGACAGGTCATAATTCACCCCTCCACTTT. Translated: CASSLETGHNSPLHF.

In this sample, this clone turned up once. The chain carries TRBV29-1 and TRBJ2-7; 7 nucleotides agree with TRBD1. Germline V gene sequence: CDR1 SQVTM, CDR2 ANQGSEA. CDR3 length: 13 residues. V was clipped by 6 bases and J by 5 bases; unmatched bases: 10. The CDR3 DNA sequence: TGCAGCGTGATACAGGGGAGATCCCACGAGCAGTACTTC. It codes for CSVIQGRSHEQYF.

A remark on this clone: Other DNA sequences in the sample encode the same CDR3. The V and J genes are TRBV5-1 and TRBJ1-2; D is perhaps TRBD1 (5 bases). CDR3 length: 14 amino acids. Germline values: CDR1 SGHRS, CDR2 YFSETQ. The ends were cut back, 6 bases at V and 4 bases at J, with 16 bases in the middle. CDR3 residues: CASTTSTDPYGYTF. Written as DNA, the CDR3 is TGCGCCAGCACCACTTCGACAGATCCCTATGGCTACACCTTC.

The gene calls are TRBV19 and TRBJ2-6; D is ambiguous. The CDR3 contains 20 residues. The V gene lost 5 bases and the J gene lost 6 bases, with 29 bases spanning the gap. The germline CDR1 and CDR2 sequences are LNHDA and SQIVND (reference sequence). The CDR3 bases are TGTGCCAGTAGTCCCCACATACAGACTCAAACGGCTAGGGAGGCCAACGTCCTGACTTTC. Protein: CASSPHIQTQTAREANVLTF.

The chain joins TRBV19 to TRBJ2-1; D is unclear. This CDR3 contains 11 residues. The germline gives CDR1 LNHDA, CDR2 SQIVND (reference sequence). Between the trimmed V and J ends, which lost 10 bases and 4 bases, there was a span of 8 bases. CDR3 DNA: TGTGCCACCCAGGAGTACAATGAGCAGTTCTTC. Its protein product is CATQEYNEQFF.

In its sample, this clone was seen once. The genes are TRBV7-9 and TRBJ2-3, with a possible D match to TRBD2 (6 bases). Germline CDR1 is SEHNR and CDR2 is FQNEAQ (reference sequence). Trimming pared 1 base from V and 5 bases from J, leaving 19 bases between. The CDR3 totals 17 residues. The DNA for the CDR3 is TGTGCCAGCAGCTTAGTCGGTAGCGGAGGCAATAGAGATACGCAGTATTTT. Translated: CASSLVGSGGNRDTQYF.

This clone was seen a single time. The chain is built from TRBV5-4 and TRBJ2-1, with D possibly matching TRBD1 (6 bases). V was shortened by 2 bases and J by 3 bases, with 9 bases between the two germline ends. The germline CDR1 and CDR2 sequences are SGHNT and YYREEE (reference sequence). The CDR3 runs to 14 residues. CDR3 loop: CASSFRDNYNEQFF. The CDR3 DNA follows: TGTGCCAGCAGCTTTCGGGACAACTACAATGAGCAGTTCTTC.

V and J are TRBV27 and TRBJ1-4; no reliable D call. Per germline, CDR1 MNHEY and CDR2 SMNVEV (reference sequence). This CDR3 has 13 residues. V was clipped by 5 bases and J by 8 bases, with 12 bases between them. The CDR3 sequence: CASSPPPFEKLFF. In nucleotides, the CDR3 is TGTGCCAGCAGTCCCCCCCCTTTCGAAAAACTGTTTTTT.

This rearrangement joins TRBV4-1 to TRBJ1-1; D is unresolved. Germline CDR1 MGHRA, CDR2 YSYEKL. V lost 0 bases and J 5 bases, leaving 13 bases between the germline ends. CDR3 size: 15 residues. The CDR3 protein is CASSQEWLVRTEAFF. The CDR3 nucleotides are TGCGCCAGCAGCCAAGAATGGTTGGTGCGGACTGAAGCTTTCTTT.

V gene TRBV5-1 combines with J gene TRBJ1-4; unclear D gene. Trimming cost V 4 bases and J 0 bases, with 10 bases left between them. CDR1 and CDR2 (germline): SGHRS, YFSETQ. CDR3 length: 15 residues. The CDR3 here is CASSRGEATNEKLFF. In DNA, the CDR3 is TGCGCCAGCAGCCGCGGGGAAGCAACTAATGAAAAACTGTTTTTT.

The chain uses TRBV29-1 and TRBJ1-5; 7 bases agree with TRBD1. This CDR3 spans 16 amino acids. Per germline, CDR1 SQVTM and CDR2 ANQGSEA. The V segment lost 3 bases and the J segment 0 bases; nucleotides outside the gene matches: 8. CDR3 in DNA: TGCAGCGTTGACGGGCAGGGGGGAGTTAGCAATCAGCCCCAGCATTTT. Translating gives CSVDGQGGVSNQPQHF.

V gene TRBV6-1 combines with J gene TRBJ2-2, with D perhaps matching TRBD1 (5 bases). The CDR3 has 15 amino acids. The ends were cut back, 6 bases at V and 2 bases at J, with 13 bases in the middle. From germline, CDR1 is MNHNS and CDR2 SASEGT. CDR3 DNA sequence: TGTGCCAGCAGATCGACAGCCTTCAACACCGGGGAGCTGTTTTTT. Encoded protein: CASRSTAFNTGELFF.